This TCR beta chain was captured in a study of blood T cell repertoires in COVID-19. Study background: Samples of COVID-19 (acute and convalescent) were obtained from the United States, Italy and Spain. PBMCs, B-cell-depleted T cells, or T cells were the source of the cDNA or gDNA that made up the material.

Germline-derived CDR1 and CDR2 are PRHDT and FYEKMQ (reference sequence). This CDR3 is 14 amino acids long. V dropped 5 bases and J dropped 7; count of bases not matched to a gene: 3. In the original processing: Amplified reference gene primers provided the basis for estimating nucleated cell counts. TCRdb's table, derived via immunoSEQ multiplex PCR, lists solely in-frame clones and lacks some. V, J and clone size are taken as reported in that table, and D and trimming were inferred from the DNA itself. The sample has about 120,000 clones; about 85% are singletons. The material sequenced was peripheral blood. The V gene is TRBV13, the J gene TRBJ1-6; TRBD1 agrees at 9 bases. This receptor was identified in a man older than 75 with acute or convalescent COVID-19. CDR3 coding DNA: TGTGCCAGCAGCCGGGGGACAGGGAATTCACCCCTCCACTTT. It yields the protein CASSRGTGNSPLHF.